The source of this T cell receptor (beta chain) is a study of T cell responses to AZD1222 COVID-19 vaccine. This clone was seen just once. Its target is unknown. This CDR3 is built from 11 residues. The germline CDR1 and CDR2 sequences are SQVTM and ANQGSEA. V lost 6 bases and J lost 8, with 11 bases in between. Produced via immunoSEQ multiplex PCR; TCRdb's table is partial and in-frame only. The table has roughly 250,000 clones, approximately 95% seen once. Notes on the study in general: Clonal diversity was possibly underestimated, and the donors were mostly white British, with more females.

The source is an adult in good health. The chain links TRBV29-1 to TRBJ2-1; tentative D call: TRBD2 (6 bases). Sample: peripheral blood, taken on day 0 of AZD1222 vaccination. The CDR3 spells CSVERRDEQFF. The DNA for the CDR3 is TGCAGCGTGGAGAGGAGGGATGAGCAGTTCTTC.